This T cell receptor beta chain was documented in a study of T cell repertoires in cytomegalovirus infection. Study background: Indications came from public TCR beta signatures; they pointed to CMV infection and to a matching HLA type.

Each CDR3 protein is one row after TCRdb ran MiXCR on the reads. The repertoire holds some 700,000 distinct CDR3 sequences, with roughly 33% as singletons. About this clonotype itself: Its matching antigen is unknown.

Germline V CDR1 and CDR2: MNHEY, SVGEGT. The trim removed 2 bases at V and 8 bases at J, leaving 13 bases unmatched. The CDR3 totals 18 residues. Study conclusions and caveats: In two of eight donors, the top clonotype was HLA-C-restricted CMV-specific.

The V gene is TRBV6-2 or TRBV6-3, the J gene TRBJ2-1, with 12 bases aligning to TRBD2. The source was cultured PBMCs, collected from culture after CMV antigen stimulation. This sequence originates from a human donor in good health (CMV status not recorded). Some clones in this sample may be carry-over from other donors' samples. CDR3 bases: TGTGCCAGCAGTTACCTTCTTAAATCTAGCGGGAGGGCCTATGAGCAGTTCTTC. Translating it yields CASSYLLKSSGRAYEQFF.